The sequence of this TCR beta chain was determined in a study of cytomegalovirus exposure and HLA in healthy donors. Study-wide results and caveats: As was reported, the classifier diagnosed cytomegalovirus status with high specificity and sensitivity. The authors judged a highly shared variant cluster likely a sequencing artifact. One later analysis reportedly identified an Asian-associated ancestry cluster that showed fewer N-insertions than the roughly 620-donor mean.

The donors gave bone marrow, and they were healthy. CDR1 SGDLS and CDR2 YYNGEE come from the germline V gene. V gave up 0 bases and J gave up 2 bases, with 12 bases separating them. The CDR3 covers 15 residues. As concerns this clone: As yet, its antigen is unknown.

The PCR employed 60 Vbeta primers together with 13 Jbeta primers. The assay was immunoSEQ multiplex PCR, and TCRdb's table has in-frame clones only and misses some. Of fewer than 150,000 clones in the sample, about 77% were seen once. The V call is TRBV9, the J call TRBJ2-7; a possible D gene is TRBD2 (7 bases). The TCR comes from a man in his forties or fifties in good health and CMV-seronegative. Sequencing was carried out using PBMCs. CDR3 amino acids: CASSVDVRGPYEQYF. In DNA, the CDR3 is TGTGCCAGCAGCGTAGACGTGCGGGGGCCCTACGAGCAGTACTTC.